Sequencing of this T cell receptor (beta chain) was carried out in a study of blood T cell repertoires in COVID-19. Study background: COVID-19 samples from acute and convalescent phases originated in the United States, Italy and Spain.

Profiled with immunoSEQ multiplex PCR; TCRdb holds only in-frame clones, not every one. The sample lists approximately 72,000 clones; roughly 84% were seen once. The sample consisted of peripheral blood. The sequence came from a man between 50 and 59 years old with active COVID-19.

CDR3 loop: CSVGQGTEKLFF. CDR3 DNA sequence: TGCAGCGTTGGACAGGGGACTGAAAAACTGTTTTTT. This chain connects TRBV29-1 to TRBJ1-4; 8 bases are shared with TRBD1. The germline CDR1 and CDR2 sequences are SQVTM and ANQGSEA. The J segment lost 7 bases and the V segment lost 4 bases, leaving 2 bases of the junction unmatched. The CDR3 sequence is 12 residues long.